This T cell receptor (beta chain) was profiled in a study of T cell repertoires in ileal Crohn's disease. Study-level information: Surgery for a complication: stricturing in 61%, penetrating in about 40%. General study results and limits: Active smokers at surgery had more clonal expansions than non-smokers.

A note on this clone: The antigen remains undetermined.

Assay used: immunoSEQ multiplex PCR; TCRdb lists only in-frame clones, some missing. The sample lists under 6,000 clones, roughly 78% occurring once. Time point specified: proximal margin of the surgical specimen (macroscopically non-inflamed). Eligibility required adulthood, ileal or ileocolonic Crohn's disease and indicated ileocolonic resection. The sequenced material came from ileal tissue. The clonotype was recovered from an adult with Crohn's disease.

Here the CDR3 DNA reads TGTGCATCGACAGCAATCTCTGGAAACACCATATATTTT. Protein product: CASTAISGNTIYF. The chain recombines TRBV30 with TRBJ1-3, with a possible D match to TRBD1 (5 bases). The CDR3 sequence is 13 residues long. Looked up from germline, CDR1 is GTSNPN and CDR2 is SVGIG (reference sequence).